The sequence of this T cell receptor (beta chain) was determined in a study of regulatory T cells in long-lasting Graves disease. Overall study: Antithyroid drugs had been taken by newly diagnosed Graves' patients for under 3 months. General study points: Less diverse TCR repertoires were seen in persistent Graves' patients than in newly diagnosed ones.

In building TCR beta libraries, iRepertoire HTBI primers were used together with Arm-PCR of CDR3 regions. TCRdb reprocessed the multiplex PCR reads with MiXCR, giving one entry per CDR3 protein. The sample lists approximately 440,000 distinct CDR3 sequences, about 17% seen once, with over 9% in the top ten. Turning to this clonotype: Its matching antigen is unknown. Germline and junction disagree at one end, which may indicate a read error.

Time point meaning: newly diagnosed GD, antithyroid drugs for less than 3 months. Scientists built the TCR library using RNA that was extracted from PBMCs. Per germline, CDR1 SQVTM and CDR2 ANQGSEA. This CDR3 contains 14 residues. The same sample was also used in a study of T cells in Graves' hyperthyroidism and ophthalmopathy. That source adds: Patients aged 18 to 65 had newly diagnosed hyperthyroidism that had lasted under 2 months. The model made its ophthalmopathy prediction, and onset followed a median about 6 months later.

The chain joins TRBV29-1 to TRBJ2-6; a possible D gene is TRBD1 (5 bases). This TCR was recovered from a man in his forties with Graves disease. The source was peripheral blood mononuclear cells (PBMCs), collected at new diagnosis, from a patient treated with antithyroid drugs. The CDR3 DNA follows: TGCAGCGCCTCTCCCGGAGTTGGGGCCAACATCCTGACTTTC. It codes for CSASPGVGANILTF.